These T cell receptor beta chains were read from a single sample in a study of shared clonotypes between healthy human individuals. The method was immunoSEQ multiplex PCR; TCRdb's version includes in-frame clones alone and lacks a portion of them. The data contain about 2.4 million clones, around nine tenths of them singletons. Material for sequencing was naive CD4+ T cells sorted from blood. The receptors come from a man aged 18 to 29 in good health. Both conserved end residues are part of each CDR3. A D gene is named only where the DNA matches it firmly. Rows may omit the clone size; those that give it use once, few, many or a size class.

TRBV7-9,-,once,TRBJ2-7,TGTGCCAGCAGCGGACTTAACTCCTACGAGCAGTACTTC,CASSGLNSYEQYF
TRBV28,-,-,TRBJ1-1,TGTGCCAGCAGTTTATGGGTTGCCGACACTGAAGCTTTCTTT,CASSLWVADTEAFF
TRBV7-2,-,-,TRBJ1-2,TGTGCCAGCAGCTTAACGTCCGACTATGGCTACACCTTC,CASSLTSDYGYTF
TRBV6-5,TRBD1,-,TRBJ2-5,TGTGCCAGCAGTTACTACGGGACAGGACAAGAGACCCAGTACTTC,CASSYYGTGQETQYF
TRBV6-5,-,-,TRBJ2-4,TGTGCCAGCAGCCGGGGGCCGAGAGCCAAAAACATTCAGTACTTC,CASSRGPRAKNIQYF
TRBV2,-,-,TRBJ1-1,TGTGCCAGCAGCGCAGGGTTTGCGGCTTTCTTT,CASSAGFAAFF
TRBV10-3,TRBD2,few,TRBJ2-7,TGTGCCATCAGTGAGTCCGGGACTAGCTCCTACGAGCAGTACTTC,CAISESGTSSYEQYF
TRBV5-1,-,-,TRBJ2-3,TGCGCCAGCAGACGGCAGGGAACAGATACGCAGTATTTT,CASRRQGTDTQYF
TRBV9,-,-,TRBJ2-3,TGTGCCAGCAGCCCAACAGGGTTAGATACGCAGTATTTT,CASSPTGLDTQYF
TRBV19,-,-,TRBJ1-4,TGTGCCAGTAGTATCTCCGGGACGTATAGTGAAAAACTGTTTTTT,CASSISGTYSEKLFF
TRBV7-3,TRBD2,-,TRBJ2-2,TGTGCCAGCAGCCCCAGCGGGGACACCGGGGAGCTGTTTTTT,CASSPSGDTGELFF
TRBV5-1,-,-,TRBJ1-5,TGCGCCAGCAGCCCGGCCGGGGATCAGCCCCAGCATTTT,CASSPAGDQPQHF
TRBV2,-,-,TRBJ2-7,TGTGCCAGCAAGGGGATCTCCTACGAGCAGTACTTC,CASKGISYEQYF
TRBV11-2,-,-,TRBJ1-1,TGTGCCAGCAGCTTAGGACAGTTGATGAACACTGAAGCTTTCTTT,CASSLGQLMNTEAFF
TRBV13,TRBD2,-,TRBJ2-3,TGTGCCAGCATGCCTAGCGGGGTCACAGATACGCAGTATTTT,CASMPSGVTDTQYF
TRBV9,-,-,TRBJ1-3,TGTGCCAGCAGCGTAGCTGAGTTCTCTGGAAACACCATATATTTT,CASSVAEFSGNTIYF
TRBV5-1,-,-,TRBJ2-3,TGCGCCAGCAGCTTTAGGTCCGGGGGAAGCACAGATACGCAGTATTTT,CASSFRSGGSTDTQYF
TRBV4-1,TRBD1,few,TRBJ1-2,TGCGCCAGCAGCCAAGTGACAGGGGGTGGCTACACCTTC,CASSQVTGGGYTF
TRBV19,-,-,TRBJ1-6,TGTGCCAGTAGTATAAGGACAAATTCACCCCTCCACTTT,CASSIRTNSPLHF
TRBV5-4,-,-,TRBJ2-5,TGTGCCAGCAGCCCCGCCCCCCTAGCGACTCAAGAGACCCAGTACTTC,CASSPAPLATQETQYF
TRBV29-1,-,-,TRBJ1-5,TGCAGCGTTGAGGCAGATAGCAATCAGCCCCAGCATTTT,CSVEADSNQPQHF
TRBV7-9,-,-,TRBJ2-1,TGTGCCAGCAGCCTGACCGGGACTGGGGGGTCCAATGAGCAGTTCTTC,CASSLTGTGGSNEQFF
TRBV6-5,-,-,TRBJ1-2,TGTGCCAGCAGCACTCCGGGTGCGGGCTACACCTTC,CASSTPGAGYTF
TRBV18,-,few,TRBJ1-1,TGTGCCAGCTCACCGCGACGGGGCGACACTGAAGCTTTCTTT,CASSPRRGDTEAFF
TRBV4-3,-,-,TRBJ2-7,TGCGCCAGCAGCCAAGGGAGTGCTAGCCCCTACGAGCAGTACTTC,CASSQGSASPYEQYF
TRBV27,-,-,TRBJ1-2,TGTGCCAGCAGCCCAACAGGGCTTGGCTATGGCTACACCTTC,CASSPTGLGYGYTF
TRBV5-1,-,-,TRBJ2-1,TGCGCCAGCAGCTTGGCGGGGCAAGCCTACAATGAGCAGTTCTTC,CASSLAGQAYNEQFF
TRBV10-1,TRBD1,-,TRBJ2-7,TGCGCCAGCAGCCTAAACCTGGGCAGGGGGCCTGGGGAGCAGTACTTC,CASSLNLGRGPGEQYF
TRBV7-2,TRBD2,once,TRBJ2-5,TGTGCCAGCAGCTTAGAGCGGGGTGAGACCCAGTACTTC,CASSLERGETQYF
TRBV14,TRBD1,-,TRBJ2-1,TGTGCCAGCAGCCCCGGGACAGGAGTCTACAATGAGCAGTTCTTC,CASSPGTGVYNEQFF
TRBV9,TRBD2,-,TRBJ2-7,TGTGCCAGCAGCCTTACTAGCGGTTACGAGCAGTACTTC,CASSLTSGYEQYF
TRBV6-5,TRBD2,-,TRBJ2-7,TGTGCCAGCAGTTACTCGACTAGCGGGTTCACCTACGAGCAGTACTTC,CASSYSTSGFTYEQYF
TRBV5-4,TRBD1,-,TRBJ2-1,TGTGCAGCAAGCTTGGACGGGACAGGGGGATCCAATGAGCAGTTCTTC,CAASLDGTGGSNEQFF
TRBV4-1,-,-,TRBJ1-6,TGCGCCAGCAGCCAGGGGGAGTTAGGATCCTATAATTCACCCCTCCACTTT,CASSQGELGSYNSPLHF
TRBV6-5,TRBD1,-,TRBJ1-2,TGTGCCAGCAGTTATGCTCAGGGGGCTTATGGCTACACCTTC,CASSYAQGAYGYTF
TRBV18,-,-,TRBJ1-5,TGTGCCAGCTCACCCACAGATAGCAATCAGCCCCAGCATTTT,CASSPTDSNQPQHF
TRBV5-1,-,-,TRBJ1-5,TGCGCCAGCTCGAGATGGGGGGGCTACAATCAGCCCCAGCATTTT,CASSRWGGYNQPQHF
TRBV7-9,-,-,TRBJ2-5,TGTGCCAGCAGTCACCCGACCTTAAATGGCCAAGAGACCCAGTACTTC,CASSHPTLNGQETQYF
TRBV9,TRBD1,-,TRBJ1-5,TGTGCCAGCAGCGCTGGGACAGGGTCAGGAGGACAGCCCCAGCATTTT,CASSAGTGSGGQPQHF
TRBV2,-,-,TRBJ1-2,TGTGCCAGCAGTGAAGTCGAGGGTCCCCTCCATGGCTACACCTTC,CASSEVEGPLHGYTF
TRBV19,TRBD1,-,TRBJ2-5,TGTGCCAGTAGTGTGGGACAGGGGGCGAAGGAGACCCAGTACTTC,CASSVGQGAKETQYF
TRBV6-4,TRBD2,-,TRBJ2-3,TGTGCCAGCAGTCTAGCGGGAGGGCCTGGTACGCAGTATTTT,CASSLAGGPGTQYF
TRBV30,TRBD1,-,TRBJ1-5,TGTGCCTGGAGTGCTCGGACAGGGAGGGTTAGCAATCAGCCCCAGCATTTT,CAWSARTGRVSNQPQHF
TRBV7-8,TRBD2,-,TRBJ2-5,TGTGCCAGCAGCCGTCTAGGGGAGGGAGGAGAGACCCAGTACTTC,CASSRLGEGGETQYF
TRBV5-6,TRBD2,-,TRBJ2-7,TGTGCCAGCAGCTTAACCGGGACTAGCTACGAGCAGTACTTC,CASSLTGTSYEQYF
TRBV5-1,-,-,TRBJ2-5,TGCGCCAGCAGCTCCGGGACGGTGGAAGAGACCCAGTACTTC,CASSSGTVEETQYF
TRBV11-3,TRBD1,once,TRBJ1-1,TGTGCCAGCAGCCCAGGGACAGGGGACACTGAAGCTTTCTTT,CASSPGTGDTEAFF